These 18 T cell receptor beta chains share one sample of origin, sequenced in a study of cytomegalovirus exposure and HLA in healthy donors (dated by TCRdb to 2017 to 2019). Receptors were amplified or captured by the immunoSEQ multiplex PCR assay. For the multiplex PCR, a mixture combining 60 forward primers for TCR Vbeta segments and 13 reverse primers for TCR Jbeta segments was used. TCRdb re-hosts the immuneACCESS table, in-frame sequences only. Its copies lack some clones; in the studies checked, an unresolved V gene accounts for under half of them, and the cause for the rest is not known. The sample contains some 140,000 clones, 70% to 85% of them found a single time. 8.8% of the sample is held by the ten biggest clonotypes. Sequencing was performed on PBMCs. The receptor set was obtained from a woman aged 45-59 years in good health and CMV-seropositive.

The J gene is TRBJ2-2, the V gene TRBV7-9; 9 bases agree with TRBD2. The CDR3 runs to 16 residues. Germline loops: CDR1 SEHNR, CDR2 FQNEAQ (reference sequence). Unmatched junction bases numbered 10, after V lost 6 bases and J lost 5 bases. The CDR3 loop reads CASRPPGLAETGELFF. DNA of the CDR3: TGTGCCAGCAGGCCCCCGGGACTAGCAGAGACCGGGGAGCTGTTTTTT.

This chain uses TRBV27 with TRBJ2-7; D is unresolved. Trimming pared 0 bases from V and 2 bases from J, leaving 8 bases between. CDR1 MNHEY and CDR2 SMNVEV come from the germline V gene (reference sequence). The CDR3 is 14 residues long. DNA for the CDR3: TGTGCCAGCAGTTTATCGCACAGAACCTACGAGCAGTACTTC. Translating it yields CASSLSHRTYEQYF.

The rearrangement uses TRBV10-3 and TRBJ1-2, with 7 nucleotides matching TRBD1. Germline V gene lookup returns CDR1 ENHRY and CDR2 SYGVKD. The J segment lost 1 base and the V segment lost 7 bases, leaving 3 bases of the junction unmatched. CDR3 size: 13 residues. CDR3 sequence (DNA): TGTGCCATCATGGGGGACAGTAACTATGGCTACACCTTC. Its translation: CAIMGDSNYGYTF.

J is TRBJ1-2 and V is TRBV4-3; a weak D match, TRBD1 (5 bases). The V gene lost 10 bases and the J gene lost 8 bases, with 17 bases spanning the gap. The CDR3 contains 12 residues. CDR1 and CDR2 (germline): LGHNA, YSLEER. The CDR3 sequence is CANTRGEWGYTF. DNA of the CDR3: TGCGCCAACACTCGGGGGGAGTGGGGCTACACCTTC.

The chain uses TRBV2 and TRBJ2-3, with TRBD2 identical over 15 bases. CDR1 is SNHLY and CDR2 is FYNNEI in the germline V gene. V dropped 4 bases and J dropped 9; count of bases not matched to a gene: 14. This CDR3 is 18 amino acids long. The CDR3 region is CASSAPWGTSGGHVTQYF. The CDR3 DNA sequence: TGTGCCAGCAGTGCTCCCTGGGGGACTAGCGGGGGGCATGTGACGCAGTATTTT. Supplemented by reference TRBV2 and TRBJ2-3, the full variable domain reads EPEVTQTPSHQVTQMGQEVILRCVPISNHLYFYWYRQILGQKVEFLVSFYNNEISEKSEIFDDQFSVERPDGSNFTLKIRSTKLEDSAMYFCASSAPWGTSGGHVTQYFGPGTRLTVL.

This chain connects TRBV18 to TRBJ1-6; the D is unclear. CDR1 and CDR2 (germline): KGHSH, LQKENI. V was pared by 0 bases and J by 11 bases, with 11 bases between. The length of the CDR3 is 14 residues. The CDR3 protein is CASSPPQAGAPLHF. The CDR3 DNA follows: TGTGCCAGCTCACCACCGCAGGCGGGTGCACCCCTCCACTTT.

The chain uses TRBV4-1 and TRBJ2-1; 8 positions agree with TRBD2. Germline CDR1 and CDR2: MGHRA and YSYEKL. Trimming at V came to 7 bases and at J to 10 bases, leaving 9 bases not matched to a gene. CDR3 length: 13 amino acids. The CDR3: CASTPVIAGEQFF. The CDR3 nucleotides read TGCGCCAGCACTCCGGTGATAGCGGGGGAGCAGTTCTTC.

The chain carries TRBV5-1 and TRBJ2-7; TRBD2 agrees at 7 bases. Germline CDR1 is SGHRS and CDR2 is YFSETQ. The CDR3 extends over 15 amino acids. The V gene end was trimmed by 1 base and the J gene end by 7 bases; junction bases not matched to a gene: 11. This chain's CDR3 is CASSLPRGEAGEQYF. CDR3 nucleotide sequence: TGCGCCAGCAGCTTGCCACGGGGGGAGGCGGGGGAGCAGTACTTC.

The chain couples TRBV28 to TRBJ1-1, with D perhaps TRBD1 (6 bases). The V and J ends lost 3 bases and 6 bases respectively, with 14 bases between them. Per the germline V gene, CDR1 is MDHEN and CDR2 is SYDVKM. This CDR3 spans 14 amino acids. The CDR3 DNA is TGTGCCAGCAGTTTGAGAGGGGGAGCTGCTGAAGCTTTCTTT. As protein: CASSLRGGAAEAFF.

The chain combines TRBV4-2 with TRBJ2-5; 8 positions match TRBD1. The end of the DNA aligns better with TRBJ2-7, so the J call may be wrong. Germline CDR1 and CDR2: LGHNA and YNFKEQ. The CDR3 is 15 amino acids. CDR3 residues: CASSHARQGIYEQYF. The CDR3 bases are TGTGCCAGCAGCCACGCCAGACAGGGGATCTACGAGCAGTACTTC.

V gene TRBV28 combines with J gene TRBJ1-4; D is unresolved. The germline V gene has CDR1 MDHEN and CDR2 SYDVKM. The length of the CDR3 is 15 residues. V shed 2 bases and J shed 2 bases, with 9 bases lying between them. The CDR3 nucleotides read TGTGCCAGCAGTTTAGAAGGAGGCACTAATGAAAAACTGTTTTTT. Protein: CASSLEGGTNEKLFF.

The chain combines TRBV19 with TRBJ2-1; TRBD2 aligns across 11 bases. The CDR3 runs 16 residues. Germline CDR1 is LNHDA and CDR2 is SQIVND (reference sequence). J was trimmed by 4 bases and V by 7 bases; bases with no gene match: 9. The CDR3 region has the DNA TGTGCCAGTACCCTAGCTACTAGCGGGGGTTACAATGAGCAGTTCTTC. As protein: CASTLATSGGYNEQFF. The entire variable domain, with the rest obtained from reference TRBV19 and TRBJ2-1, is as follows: DGGITQSPKYLFRKEGQNVTLSCEQNLNHDAMYWYRQDPGQGLRLIYYSQIVNDFQKGDIAEGYSVSREKKESFPLTVTSAQKNPTAFYLCASTLATSGGYNEQFFGPGTRLTVL.

CDR3 bases: TGTGCCAGCAGGCCGGGACTAGCGGCAAACATTCAGTACTTC. Its translation is CASRPGLAANIQYF. This rearrangement joins TRBV11-2 to TRBJ2-4, with 11 bases matching TRBD2. The CDR3 totals 14 residues. Germline trimming cut 6 bases from V and 6 bases from J; bases unmatched to any gene: 4. The germline gives CDR1 SGHAT, CDR2 FQNNGV.

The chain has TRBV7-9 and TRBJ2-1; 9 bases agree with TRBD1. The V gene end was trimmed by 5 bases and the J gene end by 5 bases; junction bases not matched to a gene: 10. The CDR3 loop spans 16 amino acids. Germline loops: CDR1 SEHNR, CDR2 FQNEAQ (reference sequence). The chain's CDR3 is CASSGTGTGSHNEQFF. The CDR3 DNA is TGTGCCAGCAGCGGGACCGGGACAGGGTCGCACAATGAGCAGTTCTTC.

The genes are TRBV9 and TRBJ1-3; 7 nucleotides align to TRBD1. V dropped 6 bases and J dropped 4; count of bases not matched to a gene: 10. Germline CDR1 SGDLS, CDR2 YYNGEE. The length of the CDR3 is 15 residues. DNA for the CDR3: TGTGCCAGCACAGATAACAGGGGCTCCGGAAACACCATATATTTT. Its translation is CASTDNRGSGNTIYF.

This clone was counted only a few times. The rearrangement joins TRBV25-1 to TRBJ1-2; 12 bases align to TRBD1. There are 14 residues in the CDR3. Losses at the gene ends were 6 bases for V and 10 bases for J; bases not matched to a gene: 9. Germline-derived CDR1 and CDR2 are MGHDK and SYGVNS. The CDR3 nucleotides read TGTGCCAGCAGCGACCCCGGGACAGGGGGCGACTACACCTTC. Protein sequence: CASSDPGTGGDYTF.

CDR3 amino acids: CASSIASGGVGLDTQYF. The CDR3 DNA sequence: TGTGCCAGTAGTATAGCTAGCGGGGGCGTAGGATTGGATACGCAGTATTTT. The chain uses TRBV19 and TRBJ2-3; 10 bases are a match to TRBD2. The germline V gene encodes CDR1 LNHDA and CDR2 SQIVND (reference sequence). The length of the CDR3 is 17 residues. The V segment lost 1 base and the J segment 6 bases; nucleotides outside the gene matches: 10. Complete variable domain (other parts from reference TRBV19 and TRBJ2-3): DGGITQSPKYLFRKEGQNVTLSCEQNLNHDAMYWYRQDPGQGLRLIYYSQIVNDFQKGDIAEGYSVSREKKESFPLTVTSAQKNPTAFYLCASSIASGGVGLDTQYFGPGTRLTVL.

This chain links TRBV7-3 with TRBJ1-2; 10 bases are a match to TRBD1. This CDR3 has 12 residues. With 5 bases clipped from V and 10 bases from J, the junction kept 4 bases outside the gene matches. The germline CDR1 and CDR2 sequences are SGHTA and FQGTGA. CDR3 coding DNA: TGTGCCAGCAGCACCGGACAGGGGGACTACACCTTC. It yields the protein CASSTGQGDYTF.